This T cell receptor (beta chain) was recovered during a study of T cells expressing NK-cell markers. In the study overall: CD3+CD56+NKG2C+, CD3+CD56+NKG2C- and CD3+CD56-NKG2C+ T cells, once sorted, supplied the TCR beta repertoires.

The V gene's germline CDR1 is MNHEY and CDR2 SVGEGT. The CDR3 totals 15 residues. TCRdb reprocessed the 5' RACE reads and reports one entry per CDR3 protein, with no DNA. The table counts around 21,000 distinct CDR3 sequences; over 50% lies in the top ten. General study points: For four donors, these clonotypes were likewise the leading ones in the CD3+CD56-NKG2C+ fraction. What remained unclear was the HCMV specificity of expanded NKG2C+ T cell clones.

With regard to this clonotype: Its antigen remains unidentified.

The J gene is TRBJ2-7, the V gene TRBV6-2 or TRBV6-3; with no DNA, the TCRdb D assignment of TRBD1 cannot be verified. The clonotype was recovered from a man aged 18-69 years in good health. The sequencing sample was made of blood T cells: a sorted CD56 or NKG2C T cell subset, CD4+ or CD8+ T cells, or bulk PBMC T cells (not recorded which). This CDR3 is CASSYGGDGPYEQYF.